This is a list of T cell receptor beta chains from one sample in a study of cytomegalovirus exposure and HLA in healthy donors. The table came from immunoSEQ multiplex PCR; TCRdb's copy has only in-frame clones and leaves some out. The profile shows about 110,000 clones, 85% to 90% of them singletons. The sample comprised PBMCs. The receptors were sampled from a woman aged 30 to 39 in good health and CMV-seropositive. The CDR3 runs from the conserved cysteine through the conserved F or W. Fields, in order: J gene, clone size, D gene, V gene, CDR3 protein, CDR3 DNA. A D gene is named only where the DNA matches it firmly. Some rows have no size entry. The others give once, few or many, or a class for an expanded clone.

J: TRBJ2-3; size: few; D: TRBD2; V: TRBV28; CDR3: CASRYLAGGSDTQYF; DNA: TGTGCCAGCAGATATCTAGCGGGAGGATCAGATACGCAGTATTTT
J: TRBJ1-1; size: .; D: .; V: TRBV5-1; CDR3: CASRPTVNTEAFF; DNA: TGCGCCAGCAGACCTACAGTGAACACTGAAGCTTTCTTT
J: TRBJ2-3; size: .; D: .; V: TRBV7-8; CDR3: CASSPTGDYTDTQYF; DNA: TGTGCCAGCAGCCCGACAGGGGACTACACAGATACGCAGTATTTT
J: TRBJ2-7; size: .; D: TRBD1; V: TRBV5-1; CDR3: CASSWGQGSGEQYF; DNA: TGCGCCAGCAGCTGGGGACAGGGTAGTGGCGAGCAGTACTTC
J: TRBJ2-7; size: .; D: .; V: TRBV7-9; CDR3: CASSWGDYEQYF; DNA: TGTGCCAGCAGCTGGGGAGACTACGAGCAGTACTTC
J: TRBJ2-7; size: .; D: .; V: TRBV5-1; CDR3: CASSFDPTDHYEQYF; DNA: TGCGCCAGCAGCTTTGACCCGACAGATCACTACGAGCAGTACTTC
J: TRBJ1-5; size: .; D: TRBD1; V: TRBV2; CDR3: CASSSAGTVNSNQPQHF; DNA: TGTGCCAGCAGTTCAGCCGGGACAGTTAATAGCAATCAGCCCCAGCATTTT
J: TRBJ2-5; size: .; D: TRBD2; V: TRBV14; CDR3: CASRPAGGQTQYF; DNA: TGTGCCAGCCGCCCGGCGGGAGGGCAGACCCAGTACTTC
J: TRBJ2-6; size: .; D: .; V: TRBV10-3; CDR3: CAIQSSGANVLTF; DNA: TGTGCCATCCAGTCTTCCGGGGCCAACGTCCTGACTTTC
J: TRBJ2-1; size: .; D: .; V: TRBV7-9; CDR3: CASSLGSPPYNEQFF; DNA: TGTGCCAGCAGCTTAGGTAGCCCCCCCTACAATGAGCAGTTCTTC
J: TRBJ1-1; size: .; D: TRBD1; V: TRBV4-1; CDR3: CASSHPGQGMNTEAFF; DNA: TGCGCCAGCAGCCACCCGGGACAGGGGATGAACACTGAAGCTTTCTTT
J: TRBJ2-2; size: .; D: .; V: TRBV2; CDR3: CASRTSTNTGELFF; DNA: TGTGCCAGCAGGACTTCTACGAACACCGGGGAGCTGTTTTTT
J: TRBJ2-7; size: .; D: .; V: TRBV27; CDR3: CASSSTAFYEQYF; DNA: TGTGCCAGCAGTTCTACAGCCTTTTACGAGCAGTACTTC
J: TRBJ2-7; size: .; D: TRBD2; V: TRBV5-5; CDR3: CASSFSLAGVEEQYF; DNA: TGTGCCAGCAGCTTTTCACTAGCGGGAGTGGAAGAGCAGTACTTC
J: TRBJ2-7; size: .; D: .; V: TRBV2; CDR3: CASSEAGGYRYEQYF; DNA: TGTGCCAGCAGTGAAGCGGGAGGCTACCGCTACGAGCAGTACTTC
J: TRBJ2-2; size: once; D: TRBD1; V: TRBV19; CDR3: CASSIDQGGAGTGELFF; DNA: TGTGCCAGTAGTATAGATCAAGGGGGCGCGGGCACCGGGGAGCTGTTTTTT
J: TRBJ1-2; size: .; D: .; V: TRBV7-2; CDR3: CASSPTGTYGYTF; DNA: TGTGCCAGCAGCCCAACAGGGACCTATGGCTACACCTTC
J: TRBJ2-3; size: .; D: .; V: TRBV6-8; CDR3: CASSYSEETDTQYF; DNA: TGTGCCAGCAGTTACTCAGAAGAGACAGATACGCAGTATTTT
J: TRBJ2-7; size: .; D: TRBD1; V: TRBV2; CDR3: CASSEALIVRGRPYEQYF; DNA: TGTGCCAGCAGTGAAGCGCTAATAGTCAGGGGGCGGCCCTACGAGCAGTACTTC
J: TRBJ2-5; size: .; D: TRBD2; V: TRBV29-1; CDR3: CSVGASGTGTQYF; DNA: TGCAGCGTTGGGGCTAGCGGGACGGGGACCCAGTACTTC
J: TRBJ1-2; size: .; D: .; V: TRBV5-4; CDR3: CASSLGDRTLEGYTF; DNA: TGTGCCAGCAGCTTGGGTGACCGGACACTTGAAGGCTACACCTTC
J: TRBJ2-3; size: .; D: TRBD2; V: TRBV9; CDR3: CASSAGLAGGTDTQYF; DNA: TGTGCCAGCAGCGCTGGGCTAGCGGGGGGCACAGATACGCAGTATTTT
J: TRBJ2-1; size: .; D: .; V: TRBV18; CDR3: CASSRGGTLSEQFF; DNA: TGTGCCAGCTCCCGGGGAGGGACATTGAGTGAGCAGTTCTTC
J: TRBJ2-5; size: .; D: .; V: TRBV2; CDR3: CASSELKQETQYF; DNA: TGTGCCAGCAGTGAACTAAAACAAGAGACCCAGTACTTC
J: TRBJ1-1; size: .; D: .; V: TRBV5-4; CDR3: CASSSPTGINTEAFF; DNA: TGTGCCAGCAGCTCGCCCACAGGGATAAACACTGAAGCTTTCTTT
J: TRBJ2-7; size: .; D: TRBD2; V: TRBV5-1; CDR3: CASSRSIGLAGLEQYF; DNA: TGCGCCAGCAGTAGAAGTATCGGCCTAGCGGGGCTCGAGCAGTACTTC
J: TRBJ2-7; size: .; D: .; V: TRBV7-9; CDR3: CASSRPSVSYEQYF; DNA: TGTGCCAGCAGCCGTCCTAGCGTCTCCTACGAGCAGTACTTC
J: TRBJ2-1; size: .; D: .; V: TRBV5-1; CDR3: CASSLGGASSYNEQFF; DNA: TGCGCCAGCAGCTTGGGAGGTGCTAGCTCCTACAATGAGCAGTTCTTC
J: TRBJ2-5; size: .; D: .; V: TRBV5-1; CDR3: CASSLWGDQETQYF; DNA: TGCGCCAGCAGCTTGTGGGGGGACCAAGAGACCCAGTACTTC
J: TRBJ2-5; size: .; D: TRBD2; V: TRBV14; CDR3: CASSPGLAPQETQYF; DNA: TGTGCCAGCAGCCCGGGACTAGCCCCCCAAGAGACCCAGTACTTC
J: TRBJ2-7; size: .; D: TRBD1; V: TRBV5-1; CDR3: CASSSRQGALSEQYF; DNA: TGCGCCAGCAGCAGTCGCCAGGGGGCACTATCGGAGCAGTACTTC
J: TRBJ2-5; size: .; D: TRBD1; V: TRBV23-1; CDR3: CASSRDRGRETQYF; DNA: TGCGCCAGCAGTCGGGACAGGGGGCGTGAGACCCAGTACTTC
J: TRBJ2-3; size: once; D: .; V: TRBV11-2; CDR3: CASSLDVPRTYTQYF; DNA: TGTGCCAGCAGCTTAGATGTCCCTCGCACATATACGCAGTATTTT
J: TRBJ2-2; size: .; D: TRBD2; V: TRBV6-5; CDR3: CATHRGGHFTGELFF; DNA: TGTGCCACCCACCGGGGGGGACATTTCACCGGGGAGCTGTTTTTT
J: TRBJ1-4; size: .; D: TRBD1; V: TRBV28; CDR3: CASSKWTGRDEKLFF; DNA: TGTGCCAGCAGTAAATGGACAGGGCGAGATGAAAAACTGTTTTTT
J: TRBJ2-7; size: once; D: TRBD2; V: TRBV9; CDR3: CASSVSGRIDEQYF; DNA: TGTGCCAGCAGCGTAAGCGGGAGGATCGACGAGCAGTACTTC
J: TRBJ2-3; size: .; D: .; V: TRBV7-3; CDR3: CASSLGAQVTDTQYF; DNA: TGTGCCAGCAGCTTGGGGGCGCAGGTCACAGATACGCAGTATTTT
J: TRBJ1-5; size: .; D: .; V: TRBV6-1; CDR3: CASSEASGSQPQHF; DNA: TGTGCCAGCAGTGAAGCCTCAGGGTCTCAGCCCCAGCATTTT
J: TRBJ2-1; size: .; D: .; V: TRBV5-6; CDR3: CASSWGRGQEPYNEQFF; DNA: TGTGCCAGCAGCTGGGGGCGCGGGCAGGAGCCTTACAATGAGCAGTTCTTC
J: TRBJ2-7; size: once; D: .; V: TRBV10-3; CDR3: CAISDPTGYEQYF; DNA: TGTGCCATCAGTGACCCCACGGGCTACGAGCAGTACTTC
J: TRBJ1-1; size: .; D: .; V: TRBV4-1; CDR3: CASSPRGSTEAFF; DNA: TGCGCCAGCAGCCCCCGGGGGTCCACTGAAGCTTTCTTT
J: TRBJ1-2; size: .; D: .; V: TRBV5-8; CDR3: CASSYPGGLNGYTF; DNA: TGTGCCAGCAGCTATCCGGGAGGCTTGAATGGCTACACCTTC
J: TRBJ1-4; size: .; D: TRBD1; V: TRBV7-9; CDR3: CASSLLNEGAVFF; DNA: TGTGCCAGCAGCCTACTAAACGAGGGGGCTGTGTTTTTT
J: TRBJ2-7; size: .; D: TRBD1; V: TRBV19; CDR3: CASSIGTGNYEQYF; DNA: TGTGCCAGTAGTATCGGGACAGGGAACTACGAGCAGTACTTC
J: TRBJ1-1; size: .; D: TRBD1; V: TRBV10-3; CDR3: CAISESWDRGSVNTEAFF; DNA: TGTGCCATCAGTGAGTCTTGGGACAGGGGATCCGTGAACACTGAAGCTTTCTTT
J: TRBJ1-3; size: .; D: TRBD1; V: TRBV5-6; CDR3: CASSLYRGRFGNTIYF; DNA: TGTGCCAGCAGCTTGTACAGGGGGCGGTTTGGAAACACCATATATTTT
J: TRBJ1-4; size: .; D: .; V: TRBV5-1; CDR3: CASSFLGQADNEKLFF; DNA: TGCGCCAGCAGCTTCCTTGGCCAAGCGGATAATGAAAAACTGTTTTTT
J: TRBJ2-1; size: once; D: .; V: TRBV29-1; CDR3: CSVDYISYNEQFF; DNA: TGCAGCGTTGATTATATCTCCTACAATGAGCAGTTCTTC
J: TRBJ2-1; size: .; D: TRBD2; V: TRBV19; CDR3: CASSGGLAGESEQFF; DNA: TGTGCCAGTAGCGGTGGACTAGCGGGAGAATCTGAGCAGTTCTTC
J: TRBJ1-1; size: .; D: TRBD1; V: TRBV5-3; CDR3: CASVTRGLATEAFF; DNA: TGTGCCAGTGTCACCAGGGGGTTGGCCACTGAAGCTTTCTTT
J: TRBJ1-1; size: once; D: .; V: TRBV10-3; CDR3: CAIAQRAREGTEAFF; DNA: TGTGCCATCGCCCAAAGGGCCAGGGAGGGGACTGAAGCTTTCTTT
J: TRBJ2-1; size: .; D: .; V: TRBV5-5; CDR3: CASIGGIGDEQFF; DNA: TGTGCCAGCATTGGAGGGATTGGGGATGAGCAGTTCTTC
J: TRBJ2-6; size: .; D: .; V: TRBV19; CDR3: CASSTRAVGANVLTF; DNA: TGTGCCAGTAGTACCAGGGCAGTGGGGGCCAACGTCCTGACTTTC
J: TRBJ2-5; size: once; D: TRBD1; V: TRBV7-7; CDR3: CASSLGTTGPNQETQYF; DNA: TGTGCCAGCAGCTTAGGTACGACAGGGCCAAACCAAGAGACCCAGTACTTC
J: TRBJ2-7; size: .; D: .; V: TRBV7-9; CDR3: CASSAFRSYEQYF; DNA: TGTGCCAGCAGCGCATTTCGTAGCTACGAGCAGTACTTC
J: TRBJ2-3; size: .; D: TRBD2; V: TRBV28; CDR3: CASSLTSSGSGTDTQYF; DNA: TGTGCCAGCAGTTTAACGTCTAGCGGGTCAGGCACAGATACGCAGTATTTT
J: TRBJ1-2; size: once; D: .; V: TRBV5-1; CDR3: CASSFGQGLDGYTF; DNA: TGCGCCAGCAGCTTCGGCCAGGGTTTGGATGGCTACACCTTC
J: TRBJ1-4; size: .; D: .; V: TRBV7-9; CDR3: CASSYRVDNEKLFF; DNA: TGTGCCAGCAGCTACAGGGTTGATAATGAAAAACTGTTTTTT